This T cell receptor beta chain was identified in a study of spatial heterogeneity in lung cancer. The study's findings and limits: Ubiquitous expanded tumor TCRs were observed in blood more at resection than follow-up.

The CDR3 spans 14 residues. Germline lookup yields CDR1 SGHTA and CDR2 FQGNSA. J was trimmed by 10 bases and V by 5 bases; bases with no gene match: 11. TCRdb reprocessed the 5' RACE reads with MiXCR, giving one entry per CDR3 protein. Seen here are over 15,000 distinct CDR3 sequences, about 6% observed once, and the top ten hold about 26%. This clonotype was recorded at least ten times. Its antigen is as yet unknown. Time point of the sample: blood at routine non-recurrence follow-up after resection. The authors sequenced whole RNA from tumor, nontumor lung or frozen PBMC without sorting. The material was PBMCs, obtained at follow-up. The clonotype was recovered from a male donor with early-stage non-small cell lung cancer. The chain employs TRBV7-2 and TRBJ1-5; 7 nucleotides match TRBD1. The CDR3 protein is CASSPTGEGYPQHF. CDR3 DNA: TGTGCCAGCAGCCCAACAGGGGAGGGGTACCCCCAGCATTTT.